This T cell receptor beta chain was profiled in a study of T cells in Graves' hyperthyroidism and ophthalmopathy. The CDR3 has 18 residues. Germline CDR1 and CDR2: SGHNT and YYREEE (reference sequence). Trimming cost V 4 bases and J 0 bases; bases outside gene matches: 8. Study-wide findings and caveats: Model predictions of ophthalmopathy came a median approximately 6 months before onset. Ophthalmopathy and stable hyperthyroidism were told apart by a 13 V-J model.

With respect to this clonotype: Its antigen is currently unknown.

An absence of ophthalmopathy progression within 18 months meant stable Graves' hyperthyroidism. Amplification of TCR beta CDR3 regions used RNA as the template. First-round RT-PCR targeting the TCR CDR3 was performed with the HTBI primer set. TCRdb ran MiXCR on the multiplex PCR reads and lists one entry per CDR3 protein. The data contain over 700,000 distinct CDR3 sequences, roughly a third of them singletons. The V gene is TRBV5-4, the J gene TRBJ2-2; 11 bases align to TRBD2. The sequence was collected from a woman between 35 and 50 years old with Graves' hyperthyroidism. Sequencing input: blood. CDR3 sequence reads: CASSRGTSGPTNTGELFF. CDR3 in DNA: TGTGCCAGCAGCCGCGGGACTAGCGGACCTACGAACACCGGGGAGCTGTTTTTT.